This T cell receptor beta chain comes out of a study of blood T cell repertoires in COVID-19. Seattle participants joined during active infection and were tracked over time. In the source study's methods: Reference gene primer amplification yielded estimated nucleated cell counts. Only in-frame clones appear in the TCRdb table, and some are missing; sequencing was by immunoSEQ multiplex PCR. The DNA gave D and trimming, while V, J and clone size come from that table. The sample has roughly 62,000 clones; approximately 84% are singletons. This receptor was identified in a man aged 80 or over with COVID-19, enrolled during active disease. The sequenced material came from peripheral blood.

The CDR3 sequence is CASSLSRGTEISTDTQYF. Written as DNA, the CDR3 is TGTGCCAGCAGCTTGTCGCGAGGGACAGAAATAAGCACAGATACGCAGTATTTT. The chain is built from TRBV5-6 and TRBJ2-3; TRBD1 matches at 7 bases. V lost 1 base, J lost 0 bases, and 11 bases stayed unmatched. This CDR3 comprises 18 residues. The germline gives CDR1 SGHDT, CDR2 YYEEEE. The variable domain in full, with the rest retrieved from reference TRBV5-6 and TRBJ2-3, is DAGVTQSPTHLIKTRGQQVTLRCSPKSGHDTVSWYQQALGQGPQFIFQYYEEEERQRGNFPDRFSGHQFPNYSSELNVNALLLGDSALYLCASSLSRGTEISTDTQYFGPGTRLTVL.